This TCR beta chain was captured by sequencing in a study of T cell repertoires in cytomegalovirus infection. Study-wide results and caveats: Summed public TCR beta family frequency identified CMV carriers bearing the relevant HLA.

As regards this clonotype: Antigen specificity is unknown.

From the reads, TCRdb called clonotypes with MiXCR, one entry per CDR3 protein. The table records some 100,000 distinct CDR3 sequences, roughly a quarter of them present only once. In germline, CDR1 is SGHTA, CDR2 FQGNSA. With V trimmed by 3 bases and J by 3 bases, 1 base remained unmatched. The CDR3 has 13 amino acids. The receptor comes from a human donor in good health (CMV status not recorded). Some clones in this sample may be carry-over from other donors' samples. J is TRBJ1-2 and V is TRBV7-2; 7 bases are a match to TRBD1. The specimen was CD8+ T cells from PBMCs. CDR3 coding DNA: TGTGCCAGCAGCTTTGGGACAGACTATGGCTACACCTTC. Translated: CASSFGTDYGYTF.